The sequence of this TCR beta chain was determined in a study of shared clonotypes between healthy human individuals. The junction had 4 bases not matched to a gene; V was cut back by 0 bases and J by 3 bases. The CDR3 extends over 16 amino acids. Per germline, CDR1 SGDLS and CDR2 YYNGEE. Profiled with immunoSEQ multiplex PCR; TCRdb holds only in-frame clones, not every one. The sample consists of 730,000 or so clones, 55% to 75% of them appearing once. Turning to this clone: The target antigen is unknown.

Overall study results and limits: Lower generation probabilities were found for non-shared clonotypes than for those shared by all four donors. Sequencing depth was expected to affect clonotype sharing among donors. In the sorted subsets, rarefaction showed sequencing was incomplete despite large depth. Memory subsets generally showed smaller estimated richness than naive subsets did.

The TCR comes from a woman aged 25-40 years in good health. V gene TRBV9 combines with J gene TRBJ2-1; 9 nucleotides agree with TRBD2. The sample was memory CD4+ T cells sorted from blood. Documented subset: CD45RA-negative fraction. The CDR3 DNA sequence: TGTGCCAGCAGCGTAGAGGCGGGAGGGCGCTACAATGAGCAGTTCTTC. This sequence encodes CASSVEAGGRYNEQFF.